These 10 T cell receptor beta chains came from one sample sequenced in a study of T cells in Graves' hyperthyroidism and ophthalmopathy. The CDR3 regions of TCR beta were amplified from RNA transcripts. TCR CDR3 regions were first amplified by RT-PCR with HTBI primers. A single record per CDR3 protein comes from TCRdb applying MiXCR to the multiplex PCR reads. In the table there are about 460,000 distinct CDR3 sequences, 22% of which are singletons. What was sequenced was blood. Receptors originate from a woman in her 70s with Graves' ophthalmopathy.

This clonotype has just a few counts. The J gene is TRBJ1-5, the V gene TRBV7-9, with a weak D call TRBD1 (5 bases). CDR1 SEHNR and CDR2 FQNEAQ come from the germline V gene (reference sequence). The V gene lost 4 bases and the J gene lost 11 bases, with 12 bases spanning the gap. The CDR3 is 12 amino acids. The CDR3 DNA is TGTGCCAGCAGCTCAACGGGGCGATCCCAGCATTTT. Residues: CASSSTGRSQHF.

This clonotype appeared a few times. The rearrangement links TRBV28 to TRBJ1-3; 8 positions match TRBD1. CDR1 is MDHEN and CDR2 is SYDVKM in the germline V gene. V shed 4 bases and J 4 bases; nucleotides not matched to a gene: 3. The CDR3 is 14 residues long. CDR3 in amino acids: CASSSGGEGNTIYF. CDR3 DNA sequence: TGTGCCAGCAGTTCAGGGGGCGAAGGAAACACCATATATTTT.

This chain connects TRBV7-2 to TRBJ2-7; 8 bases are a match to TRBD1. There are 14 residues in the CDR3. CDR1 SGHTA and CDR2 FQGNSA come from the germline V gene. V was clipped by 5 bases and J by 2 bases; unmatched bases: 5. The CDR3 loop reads CASSRDRGPYEQYF. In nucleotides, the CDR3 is TGTGCCAGCAGCCGTGACAGGGGTCCCTACGAGCAGTACTTC.

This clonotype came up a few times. The CDR3 DNA is TGTGCCAGCAGTTACCCATACCCAGACAGGGAAACTGAAGCTTTCTTT. It is translated as CASSYPYPDRETEAFF. This rearrangement joins TRBV6-1 to TRBJ1-1; 7 bases align to TRBD1. V shed 5 bases and J 5 bases; nucleotides not matched to a gene: 14. This CDR3 contains 16 residues. Germline lookup yields CDR1 MNHNS and CDR2 SASEGT.

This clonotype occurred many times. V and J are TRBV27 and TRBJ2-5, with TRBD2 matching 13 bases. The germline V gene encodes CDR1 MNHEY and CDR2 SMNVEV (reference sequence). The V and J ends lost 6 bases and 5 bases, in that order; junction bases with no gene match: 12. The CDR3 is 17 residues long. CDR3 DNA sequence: TGTGCCAGCAGCACAGGACTAGCGGGAGCTGCTGGGGAGACCCAGTACTTC. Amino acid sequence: CASSTGLAGAAGETQYF.

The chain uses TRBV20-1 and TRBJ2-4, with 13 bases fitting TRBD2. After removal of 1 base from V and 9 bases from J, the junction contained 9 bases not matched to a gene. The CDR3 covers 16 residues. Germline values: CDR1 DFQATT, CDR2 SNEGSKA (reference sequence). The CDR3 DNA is TGCAGTGCTAGAGGGCAACTAGCGGGAGGGCCCGGCATTCAGTACTTC. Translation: CSARGQLAGGPGIQYF.

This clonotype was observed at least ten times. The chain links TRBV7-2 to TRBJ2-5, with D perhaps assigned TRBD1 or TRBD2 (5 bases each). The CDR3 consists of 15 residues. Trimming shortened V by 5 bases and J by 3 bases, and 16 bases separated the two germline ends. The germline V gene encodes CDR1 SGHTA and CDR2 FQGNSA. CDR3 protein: CASSVFYGAEETQYF. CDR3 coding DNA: TGTGCCAGCAGCGTTTTCTACGGGGCGGAAGAGACCCAGTACTTC.

The CDR3 spells CASSQGTFWDTSPHLYGYTF. CDR3 DNA: TGTGCCAGCAGCCAAGGAACATTCTGGGACACCTCACCCCACCTCTATGGCTACACCTTC. The V gene is TRBV3-1, the J gene TRBJ1-2; a possible D gene is TRBD1 (6 bases). The CDR3 runs to 20 residues. Per germline, CDR1 LGHDT and CDR2 YNNKEL (reference sequence). The V end lost 1 base, the J end lost 4 bases, and 28 bases lay between the germline ends.

CDR3 in DNA: TGTGCCAGCAGTTTTAGCGGGGGTAGATACAATGAGCAGTTCTTC. The encoded protein is CASSFSGGRYNEQFF. The genes are TRBV12-3 or TRBV12-4 and TRBJ2-1, with TRBD2 identical over 9 bases. With 3 bases clipped from V and 4 bases from J, the junction kept 4 bases outside the gene matches. The CDR3 covers 15 residues.

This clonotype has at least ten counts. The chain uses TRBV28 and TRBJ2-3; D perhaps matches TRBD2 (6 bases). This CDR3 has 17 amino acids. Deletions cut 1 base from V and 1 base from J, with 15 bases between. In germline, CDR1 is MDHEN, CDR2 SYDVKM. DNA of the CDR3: TGTGCCAGCAGTTTATCCTACTCGGCTAGCGGCACAGATACGCAGTATTTT. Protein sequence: CASSLSYSASGTDTQYF.